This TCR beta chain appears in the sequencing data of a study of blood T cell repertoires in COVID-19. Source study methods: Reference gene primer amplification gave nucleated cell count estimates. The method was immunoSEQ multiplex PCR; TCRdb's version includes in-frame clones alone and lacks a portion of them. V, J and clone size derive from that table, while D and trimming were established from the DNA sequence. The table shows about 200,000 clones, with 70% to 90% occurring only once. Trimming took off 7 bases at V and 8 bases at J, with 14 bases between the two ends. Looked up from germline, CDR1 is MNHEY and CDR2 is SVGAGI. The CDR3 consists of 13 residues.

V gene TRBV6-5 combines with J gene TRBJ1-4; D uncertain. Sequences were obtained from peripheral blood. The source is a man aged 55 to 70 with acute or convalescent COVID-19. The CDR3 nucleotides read TGTGCCAGCAAGAGGGTTCAAAGGGAAAAACTGTTTTTT. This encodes CASKRVQREKLFF.